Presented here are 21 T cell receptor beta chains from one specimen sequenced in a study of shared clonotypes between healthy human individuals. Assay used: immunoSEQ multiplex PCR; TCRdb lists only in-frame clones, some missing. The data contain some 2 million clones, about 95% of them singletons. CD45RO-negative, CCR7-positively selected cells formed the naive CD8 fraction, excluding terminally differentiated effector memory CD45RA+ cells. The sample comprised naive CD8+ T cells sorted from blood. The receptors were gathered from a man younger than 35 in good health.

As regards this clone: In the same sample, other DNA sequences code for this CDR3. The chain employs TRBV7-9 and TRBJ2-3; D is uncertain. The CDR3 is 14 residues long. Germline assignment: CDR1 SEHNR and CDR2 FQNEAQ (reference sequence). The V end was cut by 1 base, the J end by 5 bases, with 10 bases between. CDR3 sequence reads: CASSLGLWGDTQYF. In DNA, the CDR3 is TGTGCCAGCAGCTTAGGCCTGTGGGGAGATACGCAGTATTTT.

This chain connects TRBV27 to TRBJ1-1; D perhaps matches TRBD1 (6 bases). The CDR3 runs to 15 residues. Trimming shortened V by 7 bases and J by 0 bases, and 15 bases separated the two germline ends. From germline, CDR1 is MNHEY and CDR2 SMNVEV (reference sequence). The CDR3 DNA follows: TGTGCCAGCACCCCGTTGACAGGTCTGAACACTGAAGCTTTCTTT. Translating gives CASTPLTGLNTEAFF.

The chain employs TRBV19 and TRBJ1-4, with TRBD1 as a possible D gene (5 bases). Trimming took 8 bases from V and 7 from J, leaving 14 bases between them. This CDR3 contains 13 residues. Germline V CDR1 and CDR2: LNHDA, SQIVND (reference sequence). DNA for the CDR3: TGTGCCAGTCACGAGGGGCAGATTGAAAAACTGTTTTTT. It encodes CASHEGQIEKLFF.

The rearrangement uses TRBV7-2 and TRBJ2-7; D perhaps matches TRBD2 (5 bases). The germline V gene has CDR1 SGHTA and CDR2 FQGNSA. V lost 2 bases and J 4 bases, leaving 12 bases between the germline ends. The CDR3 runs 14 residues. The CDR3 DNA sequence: TGTGCCAGCAGCTTAAACTCGAGGGTATACGAGCAGTACTTC. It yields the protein CASSLNSRVYEQYF.

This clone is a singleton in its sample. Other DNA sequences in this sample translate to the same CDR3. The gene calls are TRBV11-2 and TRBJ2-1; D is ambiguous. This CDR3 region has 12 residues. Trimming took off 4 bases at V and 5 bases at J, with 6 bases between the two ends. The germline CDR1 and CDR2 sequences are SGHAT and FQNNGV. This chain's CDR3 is CASSSRHNEQFF. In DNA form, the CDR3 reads TGTGCCAGCAGCTCCCGGCACAATGAGCAGTTCTTC.

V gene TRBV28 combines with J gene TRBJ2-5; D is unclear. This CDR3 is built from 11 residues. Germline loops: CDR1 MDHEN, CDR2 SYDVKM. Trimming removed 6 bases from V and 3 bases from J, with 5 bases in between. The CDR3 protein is CASSPKETQYF. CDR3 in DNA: TGTGCCAGCAGCCCAAAAGAGACCCAGTACTTC.

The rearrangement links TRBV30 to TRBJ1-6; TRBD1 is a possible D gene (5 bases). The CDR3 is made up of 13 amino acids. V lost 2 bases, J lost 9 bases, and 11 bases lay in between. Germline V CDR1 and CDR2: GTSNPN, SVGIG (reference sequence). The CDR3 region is CAWSLDGGSPLHF. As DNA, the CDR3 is TGTGCCTGGAGTTTAGACGGGGGTTCACCCCTCCACTTT. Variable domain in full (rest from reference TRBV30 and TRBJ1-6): SQTIHQWPATLVQPVGSPLSLECTVEGTSNPNLYWYRQAAGRGLQLLFYSVGIGQISSEVPQNLSASRPQDRQFILSSKKLLLSDSGFYLCAWSLDGGSPLHFGNGTRLTVT.

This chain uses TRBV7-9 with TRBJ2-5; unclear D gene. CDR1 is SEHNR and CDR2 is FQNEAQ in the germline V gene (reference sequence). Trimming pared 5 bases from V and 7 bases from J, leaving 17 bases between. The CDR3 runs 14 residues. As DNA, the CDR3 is TGTGCCAGCAGCCCCGGGCCAAGTTTAGGGACCCAGTACTTC. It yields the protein CASSPGPSLGTQYF.

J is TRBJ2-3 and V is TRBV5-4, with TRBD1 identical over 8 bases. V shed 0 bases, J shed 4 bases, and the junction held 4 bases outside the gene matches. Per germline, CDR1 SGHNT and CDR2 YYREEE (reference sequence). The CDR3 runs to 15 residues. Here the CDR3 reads CASSLGQGFPDTQYF. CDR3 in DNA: TGTGCCAGCAGCTTGGGACAGGGGTTCCCAGATACGCAGTATTTT. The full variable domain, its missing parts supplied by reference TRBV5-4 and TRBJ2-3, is ETGVTQSPTHLIKTRGQQVTLRCSSQSGHNTVSWYQQALGQGPQFIFQYYREEENGRGNFPPRFSGLQFPNYSSELNVNALELDDSALYLCASSLGQGFPDTQYFGPGTRLTVL.

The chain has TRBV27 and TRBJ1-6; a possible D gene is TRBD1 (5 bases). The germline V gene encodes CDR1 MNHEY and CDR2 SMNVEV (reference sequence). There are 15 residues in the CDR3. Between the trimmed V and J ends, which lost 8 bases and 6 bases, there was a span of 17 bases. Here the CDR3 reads CASGGGVNGNSPLHF. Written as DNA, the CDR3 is TGTGCCAGCGGAGGAGGGGTTAACGGTAATTCACCCCTCCACTTT.

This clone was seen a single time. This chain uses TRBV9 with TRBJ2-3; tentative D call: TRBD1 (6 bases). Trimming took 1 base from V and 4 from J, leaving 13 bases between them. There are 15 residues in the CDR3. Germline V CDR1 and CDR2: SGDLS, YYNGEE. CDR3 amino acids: CASSVQDSRSDTQYF. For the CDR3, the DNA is TGTGCCAGCAGCGTACAGGACAGTAGATCAGATACGCAGTATTTT.

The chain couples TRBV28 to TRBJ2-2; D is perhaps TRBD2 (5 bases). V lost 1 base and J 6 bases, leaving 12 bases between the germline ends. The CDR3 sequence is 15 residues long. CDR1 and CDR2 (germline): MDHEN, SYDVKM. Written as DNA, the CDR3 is TGTGCCAGCAGTTTATTGCTCTGGGGAGCCGGGGAGCTGTTTTTT. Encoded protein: CASSLLLWGAGELFF.

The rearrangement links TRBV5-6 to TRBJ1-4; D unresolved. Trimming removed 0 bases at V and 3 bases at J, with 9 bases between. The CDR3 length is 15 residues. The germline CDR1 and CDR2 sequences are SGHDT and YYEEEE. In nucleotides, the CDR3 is TGTGCCAGCAGCTTGGAAACGGCCGCTAATGAAAAACTGTTTTTT. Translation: CASSLETAANEKLFF.

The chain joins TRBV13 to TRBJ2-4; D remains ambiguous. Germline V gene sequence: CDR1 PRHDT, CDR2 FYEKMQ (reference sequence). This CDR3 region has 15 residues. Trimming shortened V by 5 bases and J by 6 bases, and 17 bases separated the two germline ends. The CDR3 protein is CASSAFPQGSNIQYF. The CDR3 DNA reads TGTGCCAGCAGCGCATTCCCTCAAGGCTCAAACATTCAGTACTTC.

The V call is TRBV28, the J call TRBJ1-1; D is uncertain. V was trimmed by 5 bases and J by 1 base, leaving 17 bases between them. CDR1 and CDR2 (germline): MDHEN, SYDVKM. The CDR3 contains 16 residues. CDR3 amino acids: CASSPGLPTWNTEAFF. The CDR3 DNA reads TGTGCCAGCAGTCCAGGACTGCCAACTTGGAACACTGAAGCTTTCTTT.

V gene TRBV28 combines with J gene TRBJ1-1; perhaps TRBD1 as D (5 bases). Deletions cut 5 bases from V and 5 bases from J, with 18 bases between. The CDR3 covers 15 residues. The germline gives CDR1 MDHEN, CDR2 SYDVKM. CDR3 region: CASSLPRGPLTEAFF. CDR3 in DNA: TGTGCCAGCAGTCTCCCAAGGGGACCTTTAACTGAAGCTTTCTTT.

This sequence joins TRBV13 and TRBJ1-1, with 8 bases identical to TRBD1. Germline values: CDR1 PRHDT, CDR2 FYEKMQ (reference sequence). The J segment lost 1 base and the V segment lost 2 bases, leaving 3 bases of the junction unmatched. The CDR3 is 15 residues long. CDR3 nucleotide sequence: TGTGCCAGCAGCTTACCCGGACAGGGGAACACTGAAGCTTTCTTT. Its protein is CASSLPGQGNTEAFF.

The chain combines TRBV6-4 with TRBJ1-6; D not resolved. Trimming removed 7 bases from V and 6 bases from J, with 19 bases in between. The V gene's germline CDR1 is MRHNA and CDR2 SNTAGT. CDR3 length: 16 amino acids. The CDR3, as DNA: TGTGCCAGCATCCTTCGTTATGGGGAGGGTAATTCACCCCTCCACTTT. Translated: CASILRYGEGNSPLHF.

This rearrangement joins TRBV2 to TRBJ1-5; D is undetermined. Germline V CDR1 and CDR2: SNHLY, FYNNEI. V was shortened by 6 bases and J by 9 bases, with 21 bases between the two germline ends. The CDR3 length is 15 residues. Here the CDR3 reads CASSGSLEVSLPQHF. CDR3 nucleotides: TGTGCCAGCAGCGGCTCGTTAGAAGTTTCTTTGCCCCAGCATTTT.

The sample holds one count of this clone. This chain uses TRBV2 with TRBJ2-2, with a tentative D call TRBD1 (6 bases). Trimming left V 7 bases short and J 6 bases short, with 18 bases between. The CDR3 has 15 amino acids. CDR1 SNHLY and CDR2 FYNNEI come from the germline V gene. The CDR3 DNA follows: TGTGCCAGCACCTTCCAGAACAGGGATCCCGGGGAGCTGTTTTTT. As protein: CASTFQNRDPGELFF.

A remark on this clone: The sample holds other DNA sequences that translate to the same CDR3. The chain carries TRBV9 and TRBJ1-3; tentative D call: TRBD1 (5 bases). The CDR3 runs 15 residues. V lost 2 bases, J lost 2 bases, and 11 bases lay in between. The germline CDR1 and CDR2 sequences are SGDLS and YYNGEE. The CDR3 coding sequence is TGTGCCAGCAGCGTTGAGGGGAGCACTGGAAACACCATATATTTT. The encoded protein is CASSVEGSTGNTIYF. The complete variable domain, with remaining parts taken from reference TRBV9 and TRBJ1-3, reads DSGVTQTPKHLITATGQRVTLRCSPRSGDLSVYWYQQSLDQGLQFLIQYYNGEERAKGNILERFSAQQFPDLHSELNLSSLELGDSALYFCASSVEGSTGNTIYFGEGSWLTVV.